These 2 T cell receptor beta chains came from one sample sequenced in a study of cytomegalovirus exposure and HLA in healthy donors. Use of 60 Vbeta and 13 Jbeta primers characterized the PCR. The method was immunoSEQ multiplex PCR; TCRdb's version includes in-frame clones alone and lacks a portion of them. The table records about 200,000 clones, about 81% of them present only once. The specimen sequenced was PBMCs. The receptors were sampled from a man between 35 and 55 years old in good health and CMV-seropositive.

This clone has only one observation. This sequence joins TRBV19 and TRBJ1-2; D might be TRBD1 (5 bases). CDR3 length equals 14 residues. Trimming removed 3 bases at V and 1 base at J, with 9 bases between. Germline V CDR1 and CDR2: LNHDA, SQIVND (reference sequence). The CDR3 sequence is CASSIGRVNYGYTF. CDR3 bases: TGTGCCAGTAGTATCGGCAGGGTTAACTATGGCTACACCTTC.

The chain recombines TRBV29-1 with TRBJ2-5, with TRBD2 as a possible D gene (6 bases). Germline CDR1 is SQVTM and CDR2 is ANQGSEA. Trimming cost V 8 bases and J 5 bases, with 12 bases left between them. There are 11 residues in the CDR3. The CDR3 reads CSTYLAETQYF. For the CDR3, the DNA is TGCAGCACATATCTAGCGGAGACCCAGTACTTC.